This TCR beta chain was recorded in a study of long-term antiretroviral therapy in people with HIV (dated by TCRdb to between 2022 and 2023). For the study in its entirety: The earliest samples were collected about a decade before the 2015 WHO recommendation for immediate ART, when ART was typically delayed until CD4 counts fell. This retrospective serial study examined whether starting ART and sustained HIV suppression were associated with changes in the composition and diversity of the TRB repertoire in peripheral blood. A total of over 150 cryopreserved PBMC samples came from 25 to 30 adults with confirmed HIV infection and were collected serially over a mean of roughly 6 years (range 1-12). Among the approximately 30 participants with HIV, eleven to twelve were female. No cross-contamination during QIAcube processing was seen in test extractions of a monoclonal T-cell line run alongside around 31 polyclonal samples.

To be included, a participant needed at least one PBMC sample from before ART initiation plus at least two post-ART samples. Every participant with HIV received treatment in the United States of America. Before DNA extraction, cryopreserved samples of roughly 1-10 million PBMC were thawed and washed. At the time of the earliest PBMC sample, participants with HIV were aged between roughly 20 and 55 years. Each participant contributed PBMC samples from 1-4 timepoints before ART initiation and 2-8 timepoints after ART initiation, with a median of 7 samples. For every participant, serial HIV viral load, CD4+ T-cell count, ART history and demographic data were obtained. Using a Qiagen kit on a QIAcube, genomic DNA was extracted from unsorted PBMC, with samples processed in batches of 12. The table lists this clone with a few counts. The specificity of this receptor is unknown. No base quality information exists; no much larger clone differs at one position.

Paper-wide results and their limitations: Owing to limited PBMC availability, only the TCR beta chain was sequenced, without alpha chain pairing. Compared with controls, HIV repertoires had narrower CDR3 length ranges, and the network structure pointed to an antigen-experienced repertoire that shifted only slightly toward naive after ART. No data were available on ART adherence, viral resistance or therapy changes, limiting inferences about post-ART repertoire changes. Starting ART was linked to a significant rise in TRB diversity, yet even after long-term ART the diversity remained significantly lower than in transplant donor controls. The repertoire was dominated across all time points by expanded TRB clones identified before ART initiation, although this dominance was seen to fluctuate and to decrease in many PLHIV after ART. Because pre-ART samples had limited cell numbers, unsorted PBMC were profiled rather than sorted CD4+ and CD8+ T cells. Samples dated from the mid-2000s to the late 2010s, and the ART regimens used may be less effective than current ones.

The immunoSEQ hsTCRB v3.0 assay was used at survey level resolution to sequence the TRB variable region. The targeted TRB sequencing depth was roughly 35,000-50,000 T-cell genomes per sample. Pooled TRB libraries were sequenced on an Illumina MiSeq with a v3 150-cycle kit. In the original analysis: Repertoire analysis was performed in R inside a reproducible Nextflow workflow that covered QC, data transformation and analysis. LymphoSeq2, an R package for exploring AIRR-Seq data, was used to implement the custom analyses. A few samples that produced fewer than 5000 total TRB sequences were removed, so 180 or so HIV repertoires were analyzed. Among the 180 to 200 retained HIV repertoires, about 60 were collected before ART initiation and 120 to 130 were collected after ART initiation. Repertoires were downsampled to 5000 TRB nucleotide sequences, and summary statistics were averaged over 100 downsampling iterations. The analysis kept only TRB sequences whose CDR3 regions were at least seven amino acids long. Diversity was measured with a Shannon entropy-derived clonality score and the Gini coefficient. In the repertoire networks, any two of the top 5000 CDR3 amino acid sequences were linked whenever the two sequences differed by an edit distance of one. GLIPH2 predicted antigen specificity groups and MHC restriction for TRB CDR3 amino acid sequences. CDR3 amino acid sequences were matched against VDJdb and McPAS-TCR to flag known CMV, EBV, HIV or tissue antigen associations. Pre-ART, post-ART and control groups were compared with Wilcoxon signed-rank tests and Holm-Bonferroni correction. TCRdb carries this immuneACCESS record with in-frame sequences only. Its versions omit some clonotypes, under half of them owing to an unresolved V gene in the studies checked, with the rest unexplained. V and J calls and clone size follow that table, whereas D and trimming were derived from the DNA. Present in this sample are about 21,000 clones, roughly 85% of which were seen just once. The ten largest clones represent around 9% of the sample.

According to the germline V gene, CDR1 reads LGHNA and CDR2 reads YNFKEQ. From the cysteine through the phenylalanine, the CDR3 covers 15 amino acids. Here the CDR3 DNA is all that survives: 45 bases in frame from base 1. The germline V and J ends show losses of 4 bases and 5 bases respectively, and no gene match explains 9 bases of the junction. The TCR originated in a middle-aged woman with HIV. Specimen: unsorted PBMCs, collected 4.1 years after starting antiretroviral therapy. Recombination connected TRBV4-2 to TRBJ2-7; TRBD2 lines up with 9 middle nucleotides. The nucleotide sequence reads as follows: TGTGCCAGCAGCCCCGAGACTAGCGGTCCCCACGAGCAGTACTTC. Its translation reads: CASSPETSGPHEQYF.